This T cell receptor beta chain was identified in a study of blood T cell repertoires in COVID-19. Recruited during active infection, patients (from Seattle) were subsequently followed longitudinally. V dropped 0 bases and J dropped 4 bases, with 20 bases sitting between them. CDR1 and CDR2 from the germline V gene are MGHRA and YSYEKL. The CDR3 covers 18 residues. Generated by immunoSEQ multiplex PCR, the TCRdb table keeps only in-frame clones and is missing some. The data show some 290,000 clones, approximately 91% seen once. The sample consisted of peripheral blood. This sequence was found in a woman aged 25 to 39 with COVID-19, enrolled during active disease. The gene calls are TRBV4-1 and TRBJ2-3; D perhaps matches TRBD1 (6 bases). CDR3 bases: TGCGCCAGCAGCCAAGACTTCGGGACACCCTCGTTCCCAGATACGCAGTATTTT. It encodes CASSQDFGTPSFPDTQYF.